This TCR beta chain was sequenced for a study of T cell responses to AZD1222 COVID-19 vaccine (dated by TCRdb to the early 2020s). Describing the broader study: TCR sequencing covered over 230 trial participants: 200 to 220 given two doses of AZD1222 and approximately 25 given two doses of MenACWY control vaccine. Enrollment into the trials was organized by age into subgroups of 18-55, 56-69 and 70-plus years, and those subgroups contained approximately 150, 30 and 60 TCR-sequenced participants, respectively. Findings and caveats that apply to the study as a whole: Because no day 14 peak-response samples were available, repertoires were characterized only after the peak T cell response. The vaccine-associated CD4 TCRs covered the entire spike protein, and the dominant responses fell in regions 160-218 and 743-854. Conclusions about previously exposed vaccinees were limited because only six AZD1222 recipients were SARS-CoV-2 seropositive at baseline. Nearly half of unique spike-specific TCRs reportedly recognized epitopes outside regions mutated in the B.1.351 and B.1.1.7 variants. Participants were mostly white British, with more females than males. The authors suggested clonal diversity may have been underestimated. After two AZD1222 doses, spike-specific TCR breadth and depth were significantly higher than at day 0 and than in MenACWY recipients. The 56-69-year group was small, and its depth increase did not reach significance, likely because of low power.

This clone was seen a handful of times. The antigen it recognizes is unknown. The input lacks base qualities; no much larger clone sits a single base away. Taken from the germline V gene, the CDR1 and CDR2 loops are KGHSH and LQKENI. Inclusive of the bounding cysteine and phenylalanine, the CDR3 is 16 residues long. CDR3 DNA is the only sequence kept; it has 48 bases, read in frame from the first base. V and J lose 3 bases and 2 bases, and a span of 16 bases separates them. This sample's time point label indicates: about 28 days (+/-7) after the second vaccine dose. AZD1222 recipients with second doses at about 4 weeks or about 12 weeks were pooled, because spike-specific TCR depth and breadth did not differ between schedules. Vaccinee samples were obtained from the UK trials COV001 and COV002, which included a single-blind randomized controlled phase 2/3 trial of AZD1222 (ChAdOx1 nCoV-19) in healthy adults. Trial participant PBMC samples were collected at day 0 and day 28 after the second dose for TCRbeta chain sequencing.

The CDR3 regions of human TCRbeta chains were subjected to immunosequencing. Turning to the authors' computational methods: TCRs in the repertoires were compared against a reference library of SARS-CoV-2-specific TCRs that had been generated with the MIRA antigen-specificity platform. Breadth was defined as the fraction of unique TCRs that were SARS-CoV-2-associated, and depth was defined as the fraction of total T cells that were SARS-CoV-2-associated. Using the MIRA data, each spike-specific TCR was assigned both to the spike region to which the TCR was reactive and to a CD4 or CD8 class. Log10-transformed breadth and depth values were compared by one-way ANOVA with Sidak's multiple comparisons tests. In its TCRdb copy, this immuneACCESS table keeps in-frame sequences only and misses some clones. Where compared with another copy, unresolved V genes explain less than half of these, and the others have no known cause. V and J calls and clone size are given by that table; D and trimming were obtained from the DNA. The sample contains more than 90,000 clones, just over 85% of them found a single time. 15% to 20% of the sample comes from the top ten.

Sequences were derived from peripheral blood, sampled 28 days after the second AZD1222 dose. The TCR originated in an adult who received the AZD1222 COVID-19 vaccine. The sequence is built from TRBV18 and TRBJ1-2; no D gene is confidently identified. This receptor has the CDR3 CASSPTSPDLNYGYTF. The DNA is TGTGCCAGCTCACCCACCAGCCCCGACTTGAACTATGGCTACACCTTC.